This T cell receptor beta chain came from a study of shared clonotypes between healthy human individuals. Naive CD8 cells comprised CD45RO-negative, CCR7-positively selected cells, excluding terminally differentiated effector memory CD45RA+ cells. Profiling relied on immunoSEQ multiplex PCR, and the TCRdb table lists in-frame clones only, not all of them. The sample carries approximately 1.9 million clones, around 93% recorded once. The J segment lost 3 bases and the V segment lost 5 bases, leaving 5 bases of the junction unmatched. This CDR3 has 16 residues. Germline CDR1 reads MGHDK; CDR2 reads SYGVNS.

This sequence joins TRBV25-1 and TRBJ2-7; TRBD2 agrees at 15 bases. The sequenced material came from naive CD8+ T cells from PBMCs. The sequence came from a man between 18 and 29 years old in good health. Some clones in this sample may be carry-over from other donors' samples. CDR3 coding DNA: TGTGCCAGCAGTATCGGACTAGCGGGAGGGGTCTACGAGCAGTACTTC. It is translated as CASSIGLAGGVYEQYF.